One and the same sample provided the 27 T cell receptor beta chains below, sequenced in a study of T cell changes during pregnancy in multiple sclerosis. Only in-frame clones appear in the TCRdb table, and some are missing; sequencing was by immunoSEQ multiplex PCR. Found here are around 100,000 clones, about nine tenths of them singletons; the top ten hold under 0.85%. This sample comprised peripheral blood, obtained in the second trimester of pregnancy. These receptor sequences come from a female donor in good health, enrolled as a control in a pregnancy study.

The genes are TRBV9 and TRBJ2-2, with 8 bases identical to TRBD1. This CDR3 region has 15 residues. The ends lost 3 bases at V and 6 bases at J; junction bases unmatched: 7. CDR1 is SGDLS, CDR2 YYNGEE, per germline. The CDR3 is CASSARQGAPGELFF. The CDR3 region has the DNA TGTGCCAGCAGCGCCCGTCAGGGGGCGCCCGGGGAGCTGTTTTTT. Full variable domain (missing parts from reference TRBV9 and TRBJ2-2): DSGVTQTPKHLITATGQRVTLRCSPRSGDLSVYWYQQSLDQGLQFLIQYYNGEERAKGNILERFSAQQFPDLHSELNLSSLELGDSALYFCASSARQGAPGELFFGEGSRLTVL.

V usage is TRBV2 and J usage is TRBJ1-2, with D possibly TRBD1 on 5 matching bases. The CDR3 consists of 13 residues. V was trimmed by 6 bases and J by 8 bases, leaving 16 bases between them. Germline V gene data show CDR1 as SNHLY and CDR2 as FYNNEI. This CDR3 reads CASSGGTSGGYTF. CDR3 DNA sequence: TGTGCCAGCAGCGGGGGGACTTCTGGGGGCTACACCTTC.

V and J are TRBV19 and TRBJ1-5, with a possible D match to TRBD1 (6 bases). CDR1 and CDR2 from the germline V gene are LNHDA and SQIVND (reference sequence). The CDR3 covers 13 residues. Trimming removed 3 bases at V and 4 bases at J, with 7 bases between. The CDR3 nucleotides read TGTGCCAGTAGTATGACAGGTAATCAGCCCCAGCATTTT. It translates to CASSMTGNQPQHF.

V is TRBV27 and J is TRBJ1-2, with TRBD1 identical over 9 bases. The CDR3 spans 15 residues. With 6 bases clipped from V and 2 bases from J, the junction kept 7 bases outside the gene matches. Germline V CDR1 and CDR2: MNHEY, SMNVEV (reference sequence). Here the CDR3 DNA reads TGTGCCAGCAGCCACCGACAGGGGGTAAACTATGGCTACACCTTC. Its translation is CASSHRQGVNYGYTF.

The table lists this clone with a few counts. V usage is TRBV7-7 and J usage is TRBJ2-1, with 9 bases lining up with TRBD1. Per the germline V gene, CDR1 is SSHAT and CDR2 is FNYEAQ (reference sequence). The junction had 4 bases not matched to a gene; V was cut back by 4 bases and J by 6 bases. The CDR3 spans 14 residues. CDR3 DNA: TGTGCCAGCAGCTCGAACAGGGGGCGCAATGAGCAGTTCTTC. This translates into CASSSNRGRNEQFF.

The rearrangement joins TRBV18 to TRBJ1-6; no clear D. The CDR3 sequence is 15 residues long. V lost 2 bases and J lost 0, with 5 bases in between. Germline V lookup: CDR1 KGHSH, CDR2 LQKENI. CDR3 protein: CASSPADSYNSPLHF. The CDR3 DNA is TGTGCCAGCTCACCAGCAGACTCCTATAATTCACCCCTCCACTTT.

The V call is TRBV9, the J call TRBJ1-1; unclear D gene. Germline V lookup: CDR1 SGDLS, CDR2 YYNGEE. Trimming removed 0 bases from V and 0 bases from J, with 15 bases in between. The CDR3 is 17 residues long. The CDR3 sequence is CASSVAPLRLVNTEAFF. In DNA, the CDR3 is TGTGCCAGCAGCGTAGCCCCACTCAGGCTGGTGAACACTGAAGCTTTCTTT.

The chain couples TRBV7-2 to TRBJ1-3, with D hard to call. Germline lookup yields CDR1 SGHTA and CDR2 FQGNSA. The CDR3 covers 13 residues. Trimming pared 6 bases from V and 3 bases from J, leaving 9 bases between. CDR3 coding DNA: TGTGCCAGCAGTTCCTCTAATGGAAACACCATATATTTT. Residues: CASSSSNGNTIYF.

V gene TRBV7-9 combines with J gene TRBJ2-2; possible D gene TRBD2, 6 bases. Germline-derived CDR1 and CDR2 are SEHNR and FQNEAQ (reference sequence). V was cut by 9 bases and J by 5 bases, with 25 bases left in between. This CDR3 is 17 amino acids long. CDR3 residues: CASGGVSMGSITGELFF. The CDR3 DNA follows: TGTGCCAGTGGAGGGGTCAGCATGGGGAGCATTACCGGGGAGCTGTTTTTT.

This chain joins TRBV21-1 and TRBJ1-5; TRBD1 is taken as the D call from the table, unchecked against the DNA. TRBV21-1 is a pseudogene. The CDR3 totals 14 residues. The CDR3 region has the DNA TGTGCCAGCAGCACCAGACAGGGAGGTCAGCCCCAGCATTTT. Protein product: CASSTRQGGQPQHF.

The rearrangement uses TRBV19 and TRBJ1-5; a possible D gene is TRBD1 (5 bases). The V and J ends lost 1 base and 3 bases respectively, with 10 bases between them. The germline CDR1 and CDR2 sequences are LNHDA and SQIVND (reference sequence). The CDR3 runs 15 residues. CDR3 sequence (DNA): TGTGCCAGTAGTATAGGACAGTCATTCAATCAGCCCCAGCATTTT. Translated: CASSIGQSFNQPQHF.

The CDR3 here is CASSPSGGRNEQFF. The CDR3 region has the DNA TGTGCCAGCAGTCCAAGCGGGGGGAGGAATGAGCAGTTCTTC. The V call is TRBV6-4, the J call TRBJ2-1; the match to TRBD2 covers 9 bases. The junction had 6 bases not matched to a gene; V was cut back by 5 bases and J by 7 bases. CDR1 is MRHNA and CDR2 is SNTAGT in the germline V gene. The length of the CDR3 is 14 residues.

The chain has TRBV6-4 and TRBJ1-2; 9 nucleotides agree with TRBD1. In germline, CDR1 is MRHNA, CDR2 SNTAGT. V shed 3 bases and J 5 bases; nucleotides not matched to a gene: 7. There are 15 residues in the CDR3. CDR3 DNA: TGTGCCAGCAGTGAAGGGACAGGGTCGTATTATGGCTACACCTTC. The encoded protein is CASSEGTGSYYGYTF.

The chain is built from TRBV27 and TRBJ2-7; tentative D call: TRBD1 (6 bases). CDR3 length: 15 residues. The V end lost 3 bases, the J end lost 5 bases, and 17 bases lay between the germline ends. Germline CDR1 MNHEY, CDR2 SMNVEV (reference sequence). CDR3 protein: CASSFAGANSHEQYF. In DNA form, the CDR3 reads TGTGCCAGCAGTTTTGCAGGGGCCAATTCCCACGAGCAGTACTTC.

The rearrangement uses TRBV6-1 and TRBJ1-1, with D possibly TRBD1 on 5 matching bases. This CDR3 has 13 amino acids. Deletions cut 6 bases from V and 6 bases from J, with 14 bases between. Germline lookup yields CDR1 MNHNS and CDR2 SASEGT. CDR3 coding DNA: TGTGCCAGCAGCCCCCGGGGGGGGTCTGAAGCTTTCTTT. Translation gives CASSPRGGSEAFF.

The chain links TRBV10-3 to TRBJ2-7; D is possibly TRBD1 (6 bases). Germline values: CDR1 ENHRY, CDR2 SYGVKD. The CDR3 sequence is 17 residues long. Trimming shortened V by 0 bases and J by 1 base, and 16 bases separated the two germline ends. CDR3 coding DNA: TGTGCCATCAGTGAGTCGATTTCGCGACAGGAGTCCTACGAGCAGTACTTC. It is translated as CAISESISRQESYEQYF.

The chain recombines TRBV5-1 with TRBJ2-3; TRBD2 aligns across 9 bases. The germline gives CDR1 SGHRS, CDR2 YFSETQ. The CDR3 spans 14 residues. The V and J ends lost 7 bases and 5 bases, in that order; junction bases with no gene match: 8. The CDR3 DNA reads as TGCGCCAGCTCCGGTGGCGGGGGGGGAGATACGCAGTATTTT. It yields the protein CASSGGGGGDTQYF.

V and J are TRBV23-1 and TRBJ2-1; D not resolved. TRBV23-1 has ORF status, its function being uncertain. The CDR3 is 14 amino acids. V was clipped by 4 bases and J by 4 bases, with 11 bases between them. CDR3 bases: TGCGCCAGCAGTCTAAGTACTGCGTACAATGAGCAGTTCTTC. Residues: CASSLSTAYNEQFF.

The chain links TRBV19 to TRBJ2-3; the match to TRBD2 covers 7 bases. Germline V gene sequence: CDR1 LNHDA, CDR2 SQIVND (reference sequence). V trimming: 7 bases; J trimming: 1 base; junction bases outside the gene matches: 8. The CDR3 extends over 15 amino acids. Written as DNA, the CDR3 is TGTGCCAGTATGGGAATAGCGGGCGGCACAGATACGCAGTATTTT. Protein: CASMGIAGGTDTQYF.

The V call is TRBV25-1, the J call TRBJ1-6, with D hard to call. Trimming removed 0 bases at V and 10 bases at J, with 13 bases between. Germline V CDR1 and CDR2: MGHDK, SYGVNS. The CDR3 contains 15 residues. CDR3 nucleotides: TGTGCCAGCAGTGAATATGGGCGGGTGGGATCACCCCTCCACTTT. Amino acid sequence: CASSEYGRVGSPLHF.

The genes are TRBV6-1 and TRBJ2-1; perhaps TRBD1 as D (5 bases). This CDR3 region has 13 residues. The germline CDR1 and CDR2 sequences are MNHNS and SASEGT. V lost 3 bases, J lost 8 bases, and 11 bases lay in between. CDR3: CASSDQGLDEQFF. CDR3 DNA sequence: TGTGCCAGCAGTGATCAGGGCCTCGATGAGCAGTTCTTC.

The V gene is TRBV6-1, the J gene TRBJ2-3; 7 bases agree with TRBD1. CDR1 and CDR2 from the germline V gene are MNHNS and SASEGT. V gave up 8 bases and J gave up 7 bases; unmatched junction bases: 9. This CDR3 has 13 amino acids. The CDR3 nucleotides are TGTGCCAGCTCCCCCGGGACAGTGAATACGCAGTATTTT. It yields the protein CASSPGTVNTQYF.

The rearrangement links TRBV6-6 to TRBJ1-2; D remains ambiguous. This CDR3 is built from 13 residues. Germline V gene data show CDR1 as MNHNY and CDR2 as SVGAGI (reference sequence). The germline V and J ends were trimmed by 1 base and 8 bases, with 11 bases remaining between them. CDR3 in amino acids: CASSYFRGNGYTF. The DNA of the CDR3 is TGTGCCAGCAGTTACTTCCGGGGTAACGGCTACACCTTC.

This chain uses TRBV5-1 with TRBJ2-2, with 10 bases that match TRBD2. Trimming took 1 base from V and 0 from J; bases not matched to a gene: 0. The CDR3 has 16 amino acids. The V gene's germline CDR1 is SGHRS and CDR2 YFSETQ. The CDR3 protein is CASSLTSGTNTGELFF. CDR3 coding DNA: TGCGCCAGCAGCTTGACTAGCGGGACGAACACCGGGGAGCTGTTTTTT.

This chain connects TRBV28 to TRBJ1-4; D may be TRBD1 (6 bases). V was trimmed by 3 bases and J by 7 bases, leaving 18 bases between them. Per the germline V gene, CDR1 is MDHEN and CDR2 is SYDVKM. The CDR3 has 16 amino acids. CDR3 residues: CASSFRGGPRAEKLFF. The CDR3 DNA reads as TGTGCCAGCAGTTTTCGTGGGGGCCCGAGGGCTGAAAAACTGTTTTTT. Full variable domain (rest looked up from reference TRBV28 and TRBJ1-4): DVKVTQSSRYLVKRTGEKVFLECVQDMDHENMFWYRQDPGLGLRLIYFSYDVKMKEKGDIPEGYSVSREKKERFSLILESASTNQTSMYLCASSFRGGPRAEKLFFGSGTQLSVL.

This chain links TRBV15 with TRBJ1-4; no firm D call. V was shortened by 3 bases and J by 1 base, with 18 bases between the two germline ends. The CDR3 extends over 18 amino acids. CDR1 is LNHNV, CDR2 YYDKDF, per germline (reference sequence). CDR3 nucleotides: TGTGCCACCAGCAGGCCTTCTCGGGGAGATTTAACTAATGAAAAACTGTTTTTT. As protein: CATSRPSRGDLTNEKLFF.

The rearrangement joins TRBV21-1 to TRBJ1-5. TRBV21-1 is reported as a pseudogene. This CDR3 has 16 residues. The CDR3 loop reads CASTRGGENSNQPQHF. The CDR3 DNA is TGTGCCAGCACGAGGGGAGGGGAGAATAGCAATCAGCCCCAGCATTTT.